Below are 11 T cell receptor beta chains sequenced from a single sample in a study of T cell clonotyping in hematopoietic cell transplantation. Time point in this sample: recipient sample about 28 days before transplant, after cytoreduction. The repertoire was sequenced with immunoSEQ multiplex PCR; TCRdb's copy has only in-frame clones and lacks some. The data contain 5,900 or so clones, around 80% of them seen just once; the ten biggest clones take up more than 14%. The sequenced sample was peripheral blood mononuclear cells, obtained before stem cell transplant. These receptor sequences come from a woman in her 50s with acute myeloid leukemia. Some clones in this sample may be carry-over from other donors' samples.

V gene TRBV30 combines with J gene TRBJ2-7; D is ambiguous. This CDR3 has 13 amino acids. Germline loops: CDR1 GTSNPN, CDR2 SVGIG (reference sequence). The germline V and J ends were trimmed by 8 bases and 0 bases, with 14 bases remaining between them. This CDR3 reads CAADGELSYEQYF. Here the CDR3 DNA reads TGTGCCGCGGACGGTGAGCTCTCCTACGAGCAGTACTTC.

The CDR3 reads CASSRGISPRGSSYEQYF. The CDR3 coding sequence is TGTGCCAGCAGCCGAGGTATATCACCCAGGGGCAGCTCCTACGAGCAGTACTTC. The chain is built from TRBV7-9 and TRBJ2-7, with D perhaps matching TRBD1 (6 bases). This CDR3 comprises 18 residues. From germline, CDR1 is SEHNR and CDR2 FQNEAQ (reference sequence). The ends were cut back, 5 bases at V and 0 bases at J, with 23 bases in the middle.

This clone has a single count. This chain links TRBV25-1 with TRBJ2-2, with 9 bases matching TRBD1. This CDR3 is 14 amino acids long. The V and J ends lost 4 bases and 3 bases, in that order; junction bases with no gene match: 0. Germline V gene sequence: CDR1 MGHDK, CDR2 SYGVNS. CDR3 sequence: CASSGDRDTGELFF. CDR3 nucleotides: TGTGCCAGCAGTGGGGACAGGGACACCGGGGAGCTGTTTTTT.

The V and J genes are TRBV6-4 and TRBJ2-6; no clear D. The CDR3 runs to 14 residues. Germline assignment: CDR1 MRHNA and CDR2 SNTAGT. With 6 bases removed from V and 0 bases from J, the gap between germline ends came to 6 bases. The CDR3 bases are TGTGCCAGCAGCCGGGTCTCTGGGGCCAACGTCCTGACTTTC. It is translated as CASSRVSGANVLTF.

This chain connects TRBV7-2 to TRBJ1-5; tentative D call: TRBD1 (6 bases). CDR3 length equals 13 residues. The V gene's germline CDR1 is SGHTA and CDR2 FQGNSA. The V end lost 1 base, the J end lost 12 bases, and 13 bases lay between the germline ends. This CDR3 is CASSLDPGANQHF. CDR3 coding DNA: TGTGCCAGCAGCTTAGATCCGGGGGCGAACCAGCATTTT. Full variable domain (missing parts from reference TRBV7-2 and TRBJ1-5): GAGVSQSPSNKVTEKGKDVELRCDPISGHTALYWYRQSLGQGLEFLIYFQGNSAPDKSGLPSDRFSAERTGGSVSTLTIQRTQQEDSAVYLCASSLDPGANQHFGDGTRLSIL.

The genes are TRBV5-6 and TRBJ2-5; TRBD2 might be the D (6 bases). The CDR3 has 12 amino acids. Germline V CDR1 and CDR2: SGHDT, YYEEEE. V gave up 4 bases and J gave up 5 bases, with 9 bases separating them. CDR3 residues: CASSLGRETQYF. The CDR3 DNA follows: TGTGCCAGCAGCCTGGGGAGGGAGACCCAGTACTTC.

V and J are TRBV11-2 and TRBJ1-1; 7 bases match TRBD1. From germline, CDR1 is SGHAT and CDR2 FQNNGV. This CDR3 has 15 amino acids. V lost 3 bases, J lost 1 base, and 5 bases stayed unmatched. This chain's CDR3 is CASSFTGTENTEAFF. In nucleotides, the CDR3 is TGTGCCAGCAGCTTCACCGGGACAGAGAACACTGAAGCTTTCTTT.

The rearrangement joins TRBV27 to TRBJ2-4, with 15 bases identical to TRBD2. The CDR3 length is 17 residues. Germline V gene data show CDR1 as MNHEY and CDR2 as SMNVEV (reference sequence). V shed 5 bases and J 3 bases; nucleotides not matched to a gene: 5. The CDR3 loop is CASSPRGLAGGKNIQYF. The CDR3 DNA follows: TGTGCCAGCAGTCCTCGGGGACTAGCGGGGGGCAAAAACATTCAGTACTTC.

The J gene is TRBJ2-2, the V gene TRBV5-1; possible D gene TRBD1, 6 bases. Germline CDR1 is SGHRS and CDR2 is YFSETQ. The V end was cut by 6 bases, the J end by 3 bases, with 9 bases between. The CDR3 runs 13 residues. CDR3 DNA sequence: TGCGCCAGCAAGGGGGTAGACACCGGGGAGCTGTTTTTT. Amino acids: CASKGVDTGELFF.

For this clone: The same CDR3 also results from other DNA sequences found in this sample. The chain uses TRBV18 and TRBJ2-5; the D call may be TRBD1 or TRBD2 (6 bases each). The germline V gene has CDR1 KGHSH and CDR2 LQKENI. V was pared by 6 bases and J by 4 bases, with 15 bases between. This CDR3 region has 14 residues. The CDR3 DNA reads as TGTGCCAGCTCCCCCAAAGGAGGGGGAGAGACCCAGTACTTC. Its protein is CASSPKGGGETQYF.

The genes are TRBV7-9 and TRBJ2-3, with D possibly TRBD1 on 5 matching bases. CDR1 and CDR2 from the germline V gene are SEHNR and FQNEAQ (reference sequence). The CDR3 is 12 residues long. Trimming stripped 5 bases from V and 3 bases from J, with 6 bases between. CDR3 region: CASSRGTDTQYF. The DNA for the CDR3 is TGTGCCAGCAGCAGGGGTACAGATACGCAGTATTTT.